Listed here is a single T cell receptor (beta chain). This record belongs to a study of blood T cell repertoires in COVID-19. Study-wide context: The samples span acute and convalescent COVID-19 from the United States, Italy and Spain. T cells, B-cell-depleted T cells, or PBMCs provided the cDNA or gDNA that served as material.

As originally analysed: Amplification of reference gene primers was used by the study to estimate nucleated cell counts. Assay used: immunoSEQ multiplex PCR; TCRdb lists only in-frame clones, some missing. The DNA was the basis for D and trimming; V, J and clone size are from that table. Altogether 200,000 or so clones are present, approximately 86% being singletons, with the ten largest covering approximately 2.9%. V lost 4 bases and J 6 bases, leaving 10 bases between the germline ends. The CDR3 totals 13 residues. The germline V gene encodes CDR1 MNHEY and CDR2 SVGAGI. This sequence was found in a man between 60 and 75 years old with acute or convalescent COVID-19. The V call is TRBV6-5, the J call TRBJ1-5; weak D call: TRBD1 (5 bases). Sequenced input: peripheral blood. CDR3 nucleotide sequence: TGTGCCAGCAGTTTGACAGCCCGTCAGCCCCAGCATTTT. It is translated as CASSLTARQPQHF.